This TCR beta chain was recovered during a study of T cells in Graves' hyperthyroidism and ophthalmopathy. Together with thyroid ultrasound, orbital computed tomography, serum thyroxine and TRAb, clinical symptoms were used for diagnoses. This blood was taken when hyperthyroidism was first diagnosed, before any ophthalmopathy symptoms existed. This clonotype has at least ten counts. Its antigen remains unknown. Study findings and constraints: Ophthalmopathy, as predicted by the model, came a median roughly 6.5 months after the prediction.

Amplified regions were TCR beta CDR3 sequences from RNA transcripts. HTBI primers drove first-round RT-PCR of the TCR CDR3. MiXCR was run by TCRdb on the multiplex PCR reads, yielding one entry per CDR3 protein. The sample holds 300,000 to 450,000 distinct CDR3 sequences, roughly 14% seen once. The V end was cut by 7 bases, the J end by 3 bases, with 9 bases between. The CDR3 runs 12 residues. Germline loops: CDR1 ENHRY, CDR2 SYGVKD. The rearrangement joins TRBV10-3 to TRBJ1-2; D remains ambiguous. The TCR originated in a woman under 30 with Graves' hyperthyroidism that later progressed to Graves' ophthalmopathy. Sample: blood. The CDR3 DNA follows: TGTGCCATCAATTTGCCAGACTATGGCTACACCTTC. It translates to CAINLPDYGYTF.